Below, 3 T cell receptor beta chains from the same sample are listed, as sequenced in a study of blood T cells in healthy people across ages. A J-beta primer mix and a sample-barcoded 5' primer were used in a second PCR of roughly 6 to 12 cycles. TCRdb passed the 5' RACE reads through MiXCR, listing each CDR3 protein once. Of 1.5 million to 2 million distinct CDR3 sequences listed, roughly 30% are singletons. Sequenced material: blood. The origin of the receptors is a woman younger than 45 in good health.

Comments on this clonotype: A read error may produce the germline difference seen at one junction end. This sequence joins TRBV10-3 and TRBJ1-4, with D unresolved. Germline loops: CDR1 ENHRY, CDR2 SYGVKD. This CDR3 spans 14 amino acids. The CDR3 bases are TGTGCCATCAGTGAAGGCCGAGGTGGGGAAAAACGGTTTTTT. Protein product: CAISEGRGGEKRFF.

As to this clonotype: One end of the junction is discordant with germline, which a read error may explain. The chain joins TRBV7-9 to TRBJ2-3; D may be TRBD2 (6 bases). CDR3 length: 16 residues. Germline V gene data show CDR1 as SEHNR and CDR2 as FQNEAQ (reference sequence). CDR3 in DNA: TGTGCCGGCAGCTTAACCCCCGGGGGTAGCACAGATACGCAGTATTTT. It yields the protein CAGSLTPGGSTDTQYF.

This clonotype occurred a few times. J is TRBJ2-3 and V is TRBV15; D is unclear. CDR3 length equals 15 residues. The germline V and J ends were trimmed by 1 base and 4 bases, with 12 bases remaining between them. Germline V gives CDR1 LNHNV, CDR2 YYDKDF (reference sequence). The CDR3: CATSRGVRVSDTQYF. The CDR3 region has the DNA TGTGCCACCAGCAGAGGAGTAAGGGTCTCAGATACGCAGTATTTT.